This TCR beta chain was sequenced in a study of liver allograft versus peripheral blood T cells. Across the study: Recipients' peripheral blood T cell receptor repertoires were compared with those in transplanted livers.

Germline values: CDR1 LNHDA, CDR2 SQIVND (reference sequence). The V gene lost 4 bases and the J gene lost 0 bases, with 13 bases spanning the gap. The CDR3 totals 16 residues. One entry per CDR3 protein, called by TCRdb with MiXCR from the reads. The sample includes about 13,000 distinct CDR3 sequences, around a sixth of them seen just once. The chain is built from TRBV19 and TRBJ2-1; possible D gene TRBD1, 6 bases. This TCR was sampled from a human patient who had a liver transplant. Some T cells may trace back to the graft donor. DNA for the CDR3: TGTGCCAGTAGTAGAAGACAGGCCAGCTCCTACAATGAGCAGTTCTTC. It encodes CASSRRQASSYNEQFF.